These T cell receptor beta chains were read from a single sample in a study of CD8 T cells in Susac syndrome. TCRdb itself ran the immunoSEQ multiplex PCR reads through MiXCR, one entry per CDR3 protein. The sample consists of 200,000 to 250,000 distinct CDR3 sequences, roughly 93% of them appearing once. Sequenced input: CD4+ T cells from PBMCs. The origin of the receptors is a human donor with Susac syndrome. CDR3s include the opening cysteine and the closing phenylalanine or tryptophan. The D gene is left open where the match is weak. The size entry is marked missing in some rows and otherwise reads once, few, many or a size class.

clone_size j_call v_call d_call cdr3_aa cdr3_nt
- TRBJ2-7 TRBV24-1 - CATMREQYF TGTGCCACCATGAGGGAGCAGTACTTC
- TRBJ1-1 TRBV14 - CASSRGGLNTEAFF TGTGCCAGCAGCCGAGGAGGGTTGAACACTGAAGCTTTCTTT
- TRBJ1-6 TRBV19 - CASSMGINSPLHF TGTGCCAGTAGTATGGGGATTAATTCACCCCTCCACTTT
- TRBJ1-5 TRBV6-2/TRBV6-3 - CASSSYQGRGNQPQHF TGTGCCAGCAGTTCGTATCAGGGGCGAGGCAATCAGCCCCAGCATTTT
- TRBJ1-2 TRBV9 - CASSGPTSPYGYTF TGTGCCAGCAGCGGACCAACAAGCCCCTATGGCTACACCTTC
- TRBJ2-5 TRBV30 - CAWNPGQVEETQYF TGTGCCTGGAACCCAGGGCAGGTGGAAGAGACCCAGTACTTC
- TRBJ1-4 TRBV20-1 TRBD1 CSASGQGANEKLFF TGCAGTGCTAGCGGACAGGGAGCTAATGAAAAACTGTTTTTT
- TRBJ1-1 TRBV20-1 - CSARRSTDGSMNTEAFF TGCAGTGCTAGGAGATCGACAGACGGGAGCATGAACACTGAAGCTTTCTTT
- TRBJ2-1 TRBV24-1 TRBD1 CATSDFPQDRGQFF TGTGCCACCAGTGATTTCCCTCAGGACAGGGGGCAGTTCTTC
- TRBJ1-1 TRBV5-1 TRBD1 CASSLGTGGHKNTEAFF TGCGCCAGCAGCTTGGGGACAGGGGGCCATAAGAACACTGAAGCTTTCTTT
once TRBJ2-7 TRBV15 TRBD1 CATSPGQNYEQYF TGTGCCACCAGCCCGGGACAGAACTACGAGCAGTACTTC
- TRBJ1-3 TRBV30 - CAWSVRESSGNTIYF TGTGCCTGGAGTGTACGTGAGAGCTCTGGAAACACCATATATTTT
- TRBJ1-1 TRBV20-1 TRBD1 CSASIGQGATEAFF TGCAGTGCTAGCATTGGACAGGGGGCCACTGAAGCTTTCTTT
- TRBJ2-5 TRBV20-1 - CSARDWSRGDETQYF TGCAGTGCTAGAGATTGGTCCCGAGGGGATGAGACCCAGTACTTC
- TRBJ2-7 TRBV12-3/TRBV12-4 - CASSYPGRYEQYF TGTGCCAGCAGTTACCCCGGGCGATACGAGCAGTACTTC
- TRBJ1-5 TRBV20-1 - CSAPSGRDNQPQHF TGCAGTGCTCCTTCAGGCAGGGACAATCAGCCCCAGCATTTT
- TRBJ2-7 TRBV6-2/TRBV6-3 - CASSPRPSYEQYF TGTGCCAGCAGCCCCCGGCCCTCCTACGAGCAGTACTTC
- TRBJ2-5 TRBV20-1 TRBD2 CSARVGGGAQETQYF TGCAGTGCTAGAGTAGGCGGGGGGGCCCAAGAGACCCAGTACTTC
- TRBJ2-7 TRBV6-5 - CATISVGHEQYF TGTGCCACTATTTCGGTGGGCCACGAGCAGTACTTC
- TRBJ2-7 TRBV5-1 - CASSFRDYEQYF TGCGCCAGCAGCTTCAGGGATTACGAGCAGTACTTC
- TRBJ1-1 TRBV7-3 TRBD1 CASSYRDRGEAFF TGTGCCAGCAGTTACCGGGACAGGGGTGAAGCTTTCTTT
- TRBJ2-7 TRBV6-5 TRBD1 CASSRQSYTGDEQYF TGTGCCAGCAGCCGACAATCCTACACAGGGGACGAGCAGTACTTC
- TRBJ2-5 TRBV3-1 TRBD1 CASSQDRGLLETQYF TGTGCCAGCAGCCAAGACAGGGGGCTCCTAGAGACCCAGTACTTC
- TRBJ1-2 TRBV28 - CASSLGRNYGYTF TGTGCCAGCAGTTTGGGGCGAAACTATGGCTACACCTTC
- TRBJ2-2 TRBV20-1 TRBD2 CSARALAGGPTGELFF TGCAGTGCTAGAGCCCTCGCGGGGGGGCCGACCGGGGAGCTGTTTTTT
once TRBJ1-1 TRBV19 TRBD1 CASSSIYRGRMNTEAFF TGTGCCAGTAGCTCCATTTACAGGGGGCGCATGAACACTGAAGCTTTCTTT
- TRBJ2-1 TRBV18 - CASSPVLSEVHEQFF TGTGCCAGCTCCCCAGTGCTGTCGGAGGTTCATGAGCAGTTCTTC
- TRBJ1-5 TRBV6-2/TRBV6-3 - CASSRRTVNSNQPQHF TGTGCCAGCAGTCGCCGGACAGTGAATAGCAATCAGCCCCAGCATTTT
- TRBJ1-2 TRBV5-4 TRBD1 CASSPGQATNYGYTF TGTGCCAGCAGCCCCGGACAGGCGACTAACTATGGCTACACCTTC
- TRBJ1-6 TRBV9 - CASSVVEGGSPLHF TGTGCCAGCAGCGTAGTTGAGGGAGGGTCACCCCTCCACTTT
- TRBJ1-2 TRBV30 - CAWRGRGYGYTF TGTGCCTGGAGGGGTAGGGGCTATGGCTACACCTTC
- TRBJ2-3 TRBV4-1 TRBD1 CASSLTGTGADTQYF TGCGCCAGCAGCCTTACCGGGACAGGGGCAGATACGCAGTATTTT
few TRBJ2-7 TRBV5-1 TRBD1 CASSSTPGQGYEQYF TGCGCCAGCAGTTCTACCCCGGGACAGGGCTACGAGCAGTACTTC
- TRBJ2-7 TRBV14 - CASSQGRLGARDEQYF TGTGCCAGCAGCCAAGGGCGTTTGGGGGCGCGGGATGAGCAGTACTTC
- TRBJ1-5 TRBV12-3/TRBV12-4 TRBD1 CASSEGTVNQPQHF TGTGCCAGCAGTGAGGGGACAGTTAATCAGCCCCAGCATTTT
- TRBJ1-4 TRBV3-1 - CASSQGPGIPFF TGTGCCAGCAGCCAAGGACCAGGTATTCCGTTTTTT
once TRBJ2-1 TRBV29-1 - CSVVLGYNEQFF TGCAGCGTTGTATTAGGGTACAATGAGCAGTTCTTC
- TRBJ1-1 TRBV20-1 - CSVPQGANTEAFF TGCAGTGTCCCACAGGGCGCAAACACTGAAGCTTTCTTT
- TRBJ1-3 TRBV7-8 - CASSLREGNTIYF TGTGCCAGCAGCTTAAGGGAGGGAAACACCATATATTTT
- TRBJ2-6 TRBV15 - CATSRDGPPSGANVLTF TGTGCCACCAGCAGAGATGGGCCCCCCTCTGGGGCCAACGTCCTGACTTTC
- TRBJ2-7 TRBV20-1 - CSASVGSYEQYF TGCAGTGCTAGTGTCGGATCCTACGAGCAGTACTTC
- TRBJ1-2 TRBV30 - CACRGGGGYTF TGTGCCTGTAGGGGGGGCGGTGGCTACACCTTC
- TRBJ2-2 TRBV12-3/TRBV12-4 TRBD1 CASSPHPGQGFTGELFF TGTGCCAGCAGTCCACACCCGGGACAGGGGTTCACCGGGGAGCTGTTTTTT
- TRBJ2-1 TRBV7-2 TRBD2 CASSLLSGRGGPNEQFF TGTGCCAGCAGCTTACTATCGGGGCGGGGGGGGCCCAATGAGCAGTTCTTC
- TRBJ1-6 TRBV19 - CASSIEGNSPLHF TGTGCCAGTAGTATAGAAGGGAATTCACCCCTCCACTTT
once TRBJ2-3 TRBV24-1 - CATSDPQGSTDTQYF TGTGCCACCAGTGACCCACAGGGAAGCACAGATACGCAGTATTTT
- TRBJ2-7 TRBV7-2 - CASSLAVQGTSYEQYF TGTGCCAGCAGCTTAGCGGTTCAGGGGACCTCCTACGAGCAGTACTTC
- TRBJ2-5 TRBV6-2/TRBV6-3 TRBD1 CASSTPAGDRDYF TGTGCCAGCAGTACCCCTGCGGGGGACAGGGACTACTTC
- TRBJ1-1 TRBV9 TRBD1 CASSATGADTEAFF TGTGCCAGCAGCGCGACAGGGGCGGACACTGAAGCTTTCTTT
- TRBJ1-1 TRBV19 - CASGNGQHEAFF TGTGCCAGTGGCAACGGACAGCATGAAGCTTTCTTT
- TRBJ2-7 TRBV7-2 - CASSLGRQRLYEQYF TGTGCCAGCAGCTTAGGCCGACAGAGACTTTACGAGCAGTACTTC
- TRBJ1-1 TRBV20-1 - CSASTRYTEAFF TGCAGTGCTAGCACGAGGTACACTGAAGCTTTCTTT